This TCR beta chain was recovered during a study of identical twins. Trimming shortened V by 1 base and J by 6 bases, and 13 bases separated the two germline ends. The germline gives CDR1 DFQATT, CDR2 SNEGSKA (reference sequence). This CDR3 comprises 13 residues. Study findings and constraints: Excess low generation probability was seen in twin-shared out-of-frame alpha sequences.

A universal primer site was incorporated via template switching, and the cDNA contained unique molecular identifiers. Via MiXCR, TCRdb re-called the 5' RACE reads, giving one row per CDR3 protein. The sample shows 600,000 to 700,000 distinct CDR3 sequences, 21% of them seen only once. About this clonotype: The antigen is not known.

This sample was shared with a second study, whose subject was T cells expressing NK-cell markers. From that study: In several donors, dominant clonotypes made up roughly 28.3-65% of CD3+CD56-NKG2C+ cells.

The TCR was taken from a woman aged 18-30 years in good health. The genes are TRBV20-1 and TRBJ2-7, with D possibly TRBD2 on 7 matching bases. Specimen: PBMCs. DNA for the CDR3: TGCAGTGCTAGAGGGGGGGGGCATTTCGAGCAGTACTTC. It encodes CSARGGGHFEQYF.